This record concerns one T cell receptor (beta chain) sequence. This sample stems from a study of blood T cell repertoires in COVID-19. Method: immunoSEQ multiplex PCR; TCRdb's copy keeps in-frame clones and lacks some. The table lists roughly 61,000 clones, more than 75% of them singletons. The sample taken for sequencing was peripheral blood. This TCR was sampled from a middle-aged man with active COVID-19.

The CDR3 DNA reads TGTGCCAGTAGTTCAGACAGGGGCCAGCCCCAGCATTTT. Protein: CASSSDRGQPQHF. The chain combines TRBV19 with TRBJ1-5; TRBD1 matches 8 bases. Germline loops: CDR1 LNHDA, CDR2 SQIVND (reference sequence). The trim removed 5 bases at V and 7 bases at J, leaving 4 bases unmatched. CDR3 size: 13 residues.